The T cell receptor (beta chain) described here comes from a study of human T cells and chemical hapten exposure. Time point noted: patch test 1, 2 weeks after DPC sensitization. The treatment here: therapeutic diphenylcyclopropenone sensitization with weekly scalp DPC. The study's findings and limits: DPC sensitization produced no change in TCRs with frequency above 1 in 1000. Expanded TCR sets contained significantly more large CDR3 similarity clusters than controls.

TCRdb re-analysed the RACE reads in MiXCR, keeping a single row per CDR3 protein. The sample has 74,000 or so distinct CDR3 sequences; around 10% are singletons. In regard to this clonotype: Its antigen is undetermined.

This clonotype was sampled from a woman between 50 and 59 years old with alopecia areata. Some clones in this sample may be carry-over from other donors' samples. The starting material was whole blood, obtained in connection with sensitization to the hapten diphenylcyclopropenone (DPC).

The CDR3 protein is CASSLLRSTDTQYF. The CDR3 region has the DNA TGTGCCAGCAGCTTACTCCGATCCACAGATACGCAGTATTTT. The chain uses TRBV7-6 and TRBJ2-3; no firm D call. Deletions cut 2 bases from V and 2 bases from J, with 8 bases between. This CDR3 has 14 amino acids. The V gene's germline CDR1 is SGHVS and CDR2 FNYEAQ.